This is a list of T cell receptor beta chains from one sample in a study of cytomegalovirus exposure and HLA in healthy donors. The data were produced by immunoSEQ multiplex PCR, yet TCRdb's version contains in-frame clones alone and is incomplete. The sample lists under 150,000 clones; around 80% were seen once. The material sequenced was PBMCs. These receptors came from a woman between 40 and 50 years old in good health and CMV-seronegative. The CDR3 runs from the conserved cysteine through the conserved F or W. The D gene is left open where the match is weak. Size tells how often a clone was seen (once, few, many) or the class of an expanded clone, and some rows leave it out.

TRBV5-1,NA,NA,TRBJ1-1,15,CASSLGALGNTEAFF,TGCGCCAGCAGCCTTGGGGCCCTGGGGAACACTGAAGCTTTCTTT
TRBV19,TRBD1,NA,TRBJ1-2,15,CASSIVYRGLDGYTF,TGTGCCAGTAGTATAGTTTACAGGGGGCTGGATGGCTACACCTTC
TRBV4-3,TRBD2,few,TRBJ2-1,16,CASSLGRLAGVGWQFF,TGCGCCAGCAGCCTCGGTCGGCTAGCGGGAGTGGGTTGGCAGTTCTTC
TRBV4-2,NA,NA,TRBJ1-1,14,CASSQGAKNTEAFF,TGTGCCAGCAGCCAAGGGGCAAAAAACACTGAAGCTTTCTTT
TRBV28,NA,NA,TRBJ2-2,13,CASKGLNTGELFF,TGTGCCAGCAAGGGGCTGAACACCGGGGAGCTGTTTTTT
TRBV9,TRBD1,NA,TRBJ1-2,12,CASSAQGDGYTF,TGTGCCAGCAGCGCCCAGGGGGATGGCTACACCTTC
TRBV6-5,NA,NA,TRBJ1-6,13,CASSYGANSPLHF,TGTGCCAGCAGTTACGGGGCGAATTCACCCCTCCACTTT
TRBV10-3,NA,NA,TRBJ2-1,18,CAISESRGGSSSYNEQFF,TGTGCCATCAGTGAGTCGAGGGGAGGTTCTAGCTCCTACAATGAGCAGTTCTTC
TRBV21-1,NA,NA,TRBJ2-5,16,CASSNRDRALSMDQYF,TGTGCCAGCAGCAACCGGGACAGGGCCCTGTCAATGGACCAGTACTTC
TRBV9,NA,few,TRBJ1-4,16,CASSGGGGGAEEKLFF,TGTGCCAGCAGCGGTGGGGGCGGGGGGGCCGAGGAAAAACTGTTTTTT
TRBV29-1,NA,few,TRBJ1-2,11,CSVEDRVGYTF,TGCAGCGTTGAAGACAGGGTCGGCTACACCTTC
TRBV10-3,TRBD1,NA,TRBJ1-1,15,CAITKEGDRGSEAFF,TGTGCCATCACCAAGGAGGGGGACAGGGGAAGTGAAGCTTTCTTT
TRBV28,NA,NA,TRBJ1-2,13,CATRQPSNYGYTF,TGTGCCACAAGACAGCCGTCTAACTATGGCTACACCTTC
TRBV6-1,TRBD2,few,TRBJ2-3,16,CASSEVGRGYTDTQYF,TGTGCCAGCAGTGAAGTTGGGCGGGGGTACACAGATACGCAGTATTTT
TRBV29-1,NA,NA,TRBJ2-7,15,CSVVGAAGASYEQYF,TGCAGCGTTGTGGGGGCGGCGGGAGCGTCCTACGAGCAGTACTTC
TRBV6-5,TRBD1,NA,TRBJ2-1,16,CASSYSFTGGGNEQFF,TGTGCCAGCAGTTACTCGTTCACAGGGGGCGGCAATGAGCAGTTCTTC
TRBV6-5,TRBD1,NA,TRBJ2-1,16,CASSYREGAGYNEQFF,TGTGCCAGCAGTTACCGAGAGGGGGCCGGGTACAATGAGCAGTTCTTC
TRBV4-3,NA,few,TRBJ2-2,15,CASSQETGYAGELFF,TGCGCCAGCAGCCAAGAAACAGGGTACGCCGGGGAGCTGTTTTTT
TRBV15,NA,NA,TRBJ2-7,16,CATSRDYATSSYEQYF,TGTGCCACCAGCAGAGATTACGCTACTAGCTCCTACGAGCAGTACTTC
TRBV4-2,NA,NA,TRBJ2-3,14,CASSPTRDTDTQYF,TGTGCCAGCAGCCCGACCAGGGACACAGATACGCAGTATTTT
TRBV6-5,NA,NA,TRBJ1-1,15,CASSYSRRMNTEAFF,TGTGCCAGCAGTTACTCTCGCAGAATGAACACTGAAGCTTTCTTT
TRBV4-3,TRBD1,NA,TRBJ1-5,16,CASSQEVGTGNQPQHF,TGCGCCAGCAGCCAAGAAGTAGGGACAGGGAATCAGCCCCAGCATTTT
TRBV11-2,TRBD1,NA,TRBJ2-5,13,CASSPTGLETQYF,TGTGCCAGCAGCCCGACAGGGTTAGAGACCCAGTACTTC
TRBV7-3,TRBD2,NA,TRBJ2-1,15,CASSLGQGGNNEQFF,TGTGCCAGCAGCTTAGGCCAGGGAGGGAACAATGAGCAGTTCTTC
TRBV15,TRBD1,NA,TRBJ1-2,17,CATSRRTGGLTAYGYTF,TGTGCCACCAGCAGAAGGACAGGGGGTTTGACCGCCTATGGCTACACCTTC
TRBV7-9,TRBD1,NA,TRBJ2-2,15,CASSLGQGTIGELFF,TGTGCCAGCAGTCTGGGACAGGGTACGATCGGGGAGCTGTTTTTT
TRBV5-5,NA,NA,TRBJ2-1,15,CASSLVESSYNEQFF,TGTGCCAGCAGCTTGGTTGAGAGCTCCTACAATGAGCAGTTCTTC
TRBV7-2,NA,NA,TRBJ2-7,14,CASSLGGYSYEQYF,TGTGCCAGCAGCTTAGGCGGTTACTCCTACGAGCAGTACTTC
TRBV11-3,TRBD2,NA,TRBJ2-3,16,CASSPTSGGRTDTQYF,TGTGCCAGCAGCCCTACGTCGGGGGGGCGCACAGATACGCAGTATTTT
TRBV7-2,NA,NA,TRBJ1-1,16,CASSLALGGLNTEAFF,TGTGCCAGCAGCTTAGCGCTGGGGGGTCTGAACACTGAAGCTTTCTTT
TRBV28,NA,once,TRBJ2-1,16,CASSAFGRRSYNEQFF,TGTGCCAGCAGTGCATTCGGGAGACGCTCCTACAATGAGCAGTTCTTC
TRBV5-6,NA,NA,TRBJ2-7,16,CASSFSGGYSSYEQYF,TGTGCCAGCAGCTTCTCGGGGGGCTATAGCTCCTACGAGCAGTACTTC
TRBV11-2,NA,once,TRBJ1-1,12,CASSRSDTEAFF,TGTGCCAGCAGCCGGTCGGACACTGAAGCTTTCTTT
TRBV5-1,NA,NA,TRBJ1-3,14,CASSLTGRGNTIYF,TGCGCCAGCAGCTTGACAGGGCGAGGAAACACCATATATTTT
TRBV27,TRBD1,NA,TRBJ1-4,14,CASSPTGAREKLFF,TGTGCCAGCAGTCCTACAGGGGCGCGTGAAAAACTGTTTTTT
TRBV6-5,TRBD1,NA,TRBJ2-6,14,CASSYDRGGNVLTF,TGTGCCAGCAGTTATGACAGGGGTGGCAACGTCCTGACTTTC
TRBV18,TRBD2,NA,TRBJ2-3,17,CASSPGTSGRAMNTQYF,TGTGCCAGCTCACCCGGGACTAGCGGGAGGGCCATGAATACGCAGTATTTT
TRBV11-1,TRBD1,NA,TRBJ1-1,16,CASSLMGQGWDTEAFF,TGTGCCAGCAGCTTAATGGGACAGGGTTGGGACACTGAAGCTTTCTTT
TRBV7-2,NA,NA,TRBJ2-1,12,CASSKYGQEQFF,TGTGCCAGCAGCAAATATGGACAGGAGCAGTTCTTC
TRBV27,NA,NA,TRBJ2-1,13,CASSYGAYGEQFF,TGTGCCAGCAGTTATGGTGCCTACGGGGAGCAGTTCTTC
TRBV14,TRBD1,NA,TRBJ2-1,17,CASSQPGQASPYNEQFF,TGTGCCAGCAGCCAGCCGGGACAGGCGTCCCCGTACAATGAGCAGTTCTTC
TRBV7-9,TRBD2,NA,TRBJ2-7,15,CASSLGGTSAYEQYF,TGTGCCAGCAGCTTAGGTGGGACTAGCGCCTACGAGCAGTACTTC
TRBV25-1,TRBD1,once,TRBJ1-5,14,CASSPGGYNQPQHF,TGTGCCAGCAGTCCAGGGGGATACAATCAGCCCCAGCATTTT
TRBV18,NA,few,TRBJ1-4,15,CASSPAGTQTEKLFF,TGTGCCAGCTCACCGGCGGGCACCCAGACTGAAAAACTGTTTTTT
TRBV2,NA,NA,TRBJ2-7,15,CASSGWLNRDYEQYF,TGTGCCAGCAGTGGGTGGTTGAACAGGGATTACGAGCAGTACTTC
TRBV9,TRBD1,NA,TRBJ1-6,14,CASSARDRNSPLHF,TGTGCCAGCAGCGCCCGGGACAGGAACTCACCCCTCCACTTT
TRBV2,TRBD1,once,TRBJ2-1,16,CASSQTKTGGGNEQFF,TGTGCCAGCAGTCAAACCAAGACAGGGGGGGGCAATGAGCAGTTCTTC
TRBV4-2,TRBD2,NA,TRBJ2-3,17,CASSPRTSGGGADTQYF,TGTGCCAGCAGCCCCCGGACTAGCGGGGGTGGTGCAGATACGCAGTATTTT
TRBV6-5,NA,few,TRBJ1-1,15,CASSRPRTQNTEAFF,TGTGCCAGCAGTCGGCCCCGGACACAAAACACTGAAGCTTTCTTT
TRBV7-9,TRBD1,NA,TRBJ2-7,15,CASSLGQGVSYEQYF,TGTGCCAGCAGCCTCGGACAGGGGGTCTCCTACGAGCAGTACTTC
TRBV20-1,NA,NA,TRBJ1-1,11,CSAARGTEAFF,TGCAGTGCTGCAAGGGGCACTGAAGCTTTCTTT
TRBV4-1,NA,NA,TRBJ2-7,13,CASSQGTRYEQYF,TGCGCCAGCAGCCAGGGGACTCGCTACGAGCAGTACTTC
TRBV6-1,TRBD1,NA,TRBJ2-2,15,CASSAGTGHTGELFF,TGTGCCAGCAGTGCCGGGACAGGGCACACCGGGGAGCTGTTTTTT
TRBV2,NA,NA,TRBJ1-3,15,CASRKDNYSGNTIYF,TGTGCCAGCAGGAAGGACAACTACTCTGGAAACACCATATATTTT
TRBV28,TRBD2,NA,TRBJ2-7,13,CASGSGGSYEQYF,TGTGCCAGCGGGAGCGGGGGCTCCTACGAGCAGTACTTC